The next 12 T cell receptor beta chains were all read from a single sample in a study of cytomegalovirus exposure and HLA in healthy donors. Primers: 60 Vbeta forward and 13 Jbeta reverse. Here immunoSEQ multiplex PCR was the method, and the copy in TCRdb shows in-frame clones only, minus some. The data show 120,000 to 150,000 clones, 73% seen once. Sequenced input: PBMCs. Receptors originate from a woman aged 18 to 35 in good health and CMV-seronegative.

The CDR3 protein is CASRPQRGGMADTQYF. CDR3 DNA: TGTGCCAGCAGACCCCAGCGGGGGGGCATGGCAGATACGCAGTATTTT. The chain carries TRBV7-8 and TRBJ2-3, with TRBD2 matching 10 bases. Germline CDR1 reads SGHVS; CDR2 reads FQNEAQ. CDR3 length equals 16 residues. J was trimmed by 4 bases and V by 6 bases; bases with no gene match: 10.

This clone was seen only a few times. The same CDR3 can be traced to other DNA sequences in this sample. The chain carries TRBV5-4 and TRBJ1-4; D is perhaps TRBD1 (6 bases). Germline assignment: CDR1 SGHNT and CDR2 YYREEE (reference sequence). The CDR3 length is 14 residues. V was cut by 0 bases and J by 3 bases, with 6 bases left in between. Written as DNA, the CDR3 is TGTGCCAGCAGCTTGGAGGGGGCTAATGAAAAACTGTTTTTT. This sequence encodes CASSLEGANEKLFF. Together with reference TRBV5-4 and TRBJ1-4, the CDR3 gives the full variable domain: ETGVTQSPTHLIKTRGQQVTLRCSSQSGHNTVSWYQQALGQGPQFIFQYYREEENGRGNFPPRFSGLQFPNYSSELNVNALELDDSALYLCASSLEGANEKLFFGSGTQLSVL.

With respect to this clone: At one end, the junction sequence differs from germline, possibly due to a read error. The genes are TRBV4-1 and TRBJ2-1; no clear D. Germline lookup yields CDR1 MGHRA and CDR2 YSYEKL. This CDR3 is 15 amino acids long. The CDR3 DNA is TGTGCCAGCAGCCAATACGGCCAAACTACGAATGAGCAGTTCTTC. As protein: CASSQYGQTTNEQFF.

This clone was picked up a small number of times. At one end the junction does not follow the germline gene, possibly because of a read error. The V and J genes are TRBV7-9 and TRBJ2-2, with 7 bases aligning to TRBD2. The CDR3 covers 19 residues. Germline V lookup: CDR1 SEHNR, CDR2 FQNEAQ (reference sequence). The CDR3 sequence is CSSSLSGGSPGGILGELFF. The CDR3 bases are TGTTCCAGCAGCTTGTCGGGCGGGAGCCCGGGCGGTATCCTAGGGGAGCTGTTTTTT.

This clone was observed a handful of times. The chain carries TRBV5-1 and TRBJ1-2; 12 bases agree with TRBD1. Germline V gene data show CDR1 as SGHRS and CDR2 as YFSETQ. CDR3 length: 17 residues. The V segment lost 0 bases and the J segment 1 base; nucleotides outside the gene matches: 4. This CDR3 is CASSLDRDRGLNYGYTF. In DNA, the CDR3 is TGCGCCAGCAGCTTGGACCGGGACAGGGGGCTTAACTATGGCTACACCTTC.

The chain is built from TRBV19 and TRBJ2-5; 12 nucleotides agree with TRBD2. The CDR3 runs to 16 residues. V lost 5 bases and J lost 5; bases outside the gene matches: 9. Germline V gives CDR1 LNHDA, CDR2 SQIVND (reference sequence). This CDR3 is CASSGQLAGGRETQYF. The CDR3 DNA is TGTGCCAGTAGTGGCCAACTAGCGGGAGGTCGGGAGACCCAGTACTTC. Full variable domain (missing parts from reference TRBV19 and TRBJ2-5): DGGITQSPKYLFRKEGQNVTLSCEQNLNHDAMYWYRQDPGQGLRLIYYSQIVNDFQKGDIAEGYSVSREKKESFPLTVTSAQKNPTAFYLCASSGQLAGGRETQYFGPGTRLLVL.

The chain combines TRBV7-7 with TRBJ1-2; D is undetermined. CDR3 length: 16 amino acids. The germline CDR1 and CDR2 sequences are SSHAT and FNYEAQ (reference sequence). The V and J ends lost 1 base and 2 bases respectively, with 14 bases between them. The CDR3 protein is CASSLGPHLPNYGYTF. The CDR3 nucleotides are TGTGCCAGCAGCTTAGGCCCTCACTTACCCAACTATGGCTACACCTTC.

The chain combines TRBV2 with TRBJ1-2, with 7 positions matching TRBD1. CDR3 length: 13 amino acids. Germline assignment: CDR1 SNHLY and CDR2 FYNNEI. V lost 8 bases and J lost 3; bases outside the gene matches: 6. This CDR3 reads CASPRQGDYGYTF. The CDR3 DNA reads TGTGCCAGCCCTCGGCAGGGGGACTATGGCTACACCTTC.

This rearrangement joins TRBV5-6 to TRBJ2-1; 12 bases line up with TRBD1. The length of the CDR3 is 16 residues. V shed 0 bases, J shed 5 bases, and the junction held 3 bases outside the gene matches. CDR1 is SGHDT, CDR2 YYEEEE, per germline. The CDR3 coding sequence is TGTGCCAGCAGCTTGGTAGGGACAGGGGGCCACAATGAGCAGTTCTTC. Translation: CASSLVGTGGHNEQFF. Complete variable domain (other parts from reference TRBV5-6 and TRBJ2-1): DAGVTQSPTHLIKTRGQQVTLRCSPKSGHDTVSWYQQALGQGPQFIFQYYEEEERQRGNFPDRFSGHQFPNYSSELNVNALLLGDSALYLCASSLVGTGGHNEQFFGPGTRLTVL.

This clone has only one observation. CDR3 region: CASSLTGNRYEQYV. In nucleotides, the CDR3 is TGTGCCAGCAGCTTGACAGGGAACAGGTACGAGCAGTACGTC. The rearrangement links TRBV11-3 to TRBJ2-7; TRBD1 matches at 7 bases. This CDR3 region has 14 residues. V gave up 3 bases and J gave up 4 bases; unmatched junction bases: 6. Germline lookup yields CDR1 SGHNT and CDR2 YENEEA.

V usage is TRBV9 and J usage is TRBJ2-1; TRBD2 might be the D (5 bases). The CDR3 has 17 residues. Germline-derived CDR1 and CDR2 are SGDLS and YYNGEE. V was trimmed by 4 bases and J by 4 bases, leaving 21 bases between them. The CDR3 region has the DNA TGTGCCAGCAGCAACGCCGTTGAGGGCAGACTATACAATGAGCAGTTCTTC. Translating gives CASSNAVEGRLYNEQFF.

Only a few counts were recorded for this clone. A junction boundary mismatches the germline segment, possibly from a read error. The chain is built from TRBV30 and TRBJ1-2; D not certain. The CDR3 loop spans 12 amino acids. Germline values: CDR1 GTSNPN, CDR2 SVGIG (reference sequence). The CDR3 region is CGGRDRGYGYTF. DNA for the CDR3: TGCGGTGGGAGGGATCGAGGCTATGGCTACACCTTC. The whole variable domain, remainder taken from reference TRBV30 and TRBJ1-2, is SQTIHQWPATLVQPVGSPLSLECTVEGTSNPNLYWYRQAAGRGLQLLFYSVGIGQISSEVPQNLSASRPQDRQFILSSKKLLLSDSGFYLCGGRDRGYGYTFGSGTRLTVV.